This T cell receptor beta chain is drawn from a study of blood T cell repertoires in COVID-19. Only in-frame clones appear in the TCRdb table, and some are missing; sequencing was by immunoSEQ multiplex PCR. This table holds over 200,000 clones, approximately 89% found once. V lost 6 bases and J lost 4; bases outside the gene matches: 13. The CDR3 covers 17 residues. The germline V gene encodes CDR1 LNHDA and CDR2 SQIVND (reference sequence). The chain recombines TRBV19 with TRBJ1-5, with TRBD1 identical over 9 bases. The sequencing input was PBMCs or T cells enriched from blood (not recorded which). The origin of this receptor is a woman under 40 with acute COVID-19. This CDR3 is CASRPTRQGVRNQPQHF. The CDR3 DNA reads as TGTGCCAGTAGGCCTACTCGACAGGGGGTGAGGAATCAGCCCCAGCATTTT.